A selection of T cell receptor beta chains follows, all from one sample in a study of blood T cell repertoires in COVID-19. The protocol was immunoSEQ multiplex PCR, while the TCRdb copy is restricted to in-frame clones and leaves out a portion. The profile shows hundreds of thousands of clones, approximately 86% of them singletons. Material for sequencing was peripheral blood. Receptors were obtained from a woman aged 60-75 years with COVID-19, enrolled during active disease. Both conserved end residues are part of each CDR3. D genes are given only for firm matches. Clone size appears in some rows only: once, few, many, or a class for an expanded clone.

j_gene: TRBJ1-3
v_gene: TRBV5-1
d_gene: TRBD1
abundance: once
CDR3aa: CASSLGQGEGNTIYF
CDR3nt: TGCGCCAGCAGCTTAGGACAGGGGGAAGGAAACACCATATATTTT

j_gene: TRBJ2-1
v_gene: TRBV5-4
d_gene: .
abundance: .
CDR3aa: CASSLDSHLGAEQFF
CDR3nt: TGTGCCAGCAGCTTGGATTCTCATTTGGGCGCTGAGCAGTTCTTC

j_gene: TRBJ1-2
v_gene: TRBV5-4
d_gene: TRBD1
abundance: few
CDR3aa: CASSLGQGAWGYTF
CDR3nt: TGTGCCAGCAGCTTGGGTCAGGGGGCTTGGGGCTACACCTTC

j_gene: TRBJ1-2
v_gene: TRBV19
d_gene: .
abundance: .
CDR3aa: CATLSYGYTF
CDR3nt: TGTGCCACCCTGAGCTATGGCTACACCTTC

j_gene: TRBJ1-2
v_gene: TRBV6-6
d_gene: .
abundance: .
CDR3aa: CASSYSGRAKDGYTF
CDR3nt: TGTGCCAGCAGTTACTCTGGCAGGGCCAAGGATGGCTACACCTTC

j_gene: TRBJ2-3
v_gene: TRBV29-1
d_gene: .
abundance: .
CDR3aa: CSVEGRFTDTQYF
CDR3nt: TGCAGCGTTGAGGGCAGATTCACAGATACGCAGTATTTT

j_gene: TRBJ1-2
v_gene: TRBV30
d_gene: TRBD1
abundance: .
CDR3aa: CAWSYGQGEYTF
CDR3nt: TGTGCCTGGAGTTACGGACAGGGGGAGTACACCTTC

j_gene: TRBJ2-7
v_gene: TRBV13
d_gene: .
abundance: .
CDR3aa: CASSEITSDEQYF
CDR3nt: TGTGCCAGCAGCGAGATTACTAGTGACGAGCAGTACTTC

j_gene: TRBJ2-5
v_gene: TRBV6-5
d_gene: .
abundance: .
CDR3aa: CASRNAGTAQETQYF
CDR3nt: TGTGCCAGCAGGAATGCCGGGACTGCACAAGAGACCCAGTACTTC

j_gene: TRBJ1-2
v_gene: TRBV7-2
d_gene: .
abundance: few
CDR3aa: CASSLDSGGGNGYTF
CDR3nt: TGTGCCAGCAGCTTAGACTCGGGGGGCGGCAATGGCTACACCTTC

j_gene: TRBJ1-5
v_gene: TRBV6-5
d_gene: .
abundance: once
CDR3aa: CASKGHQGNQPQHF
CDR3nt: TGTGCCAGCAAGGGGCACCAGGGGAATCAGCCCCAGCATTTT

j_gene: TRBJ1-3
v_gene: TRBV18
d_gene: TRBD1
abundance: .
CDR3aa: CASSPTTGEAGNTIYF
CDR3nt: TGTGCCAGCTCACCTACGACAGGGGAGGCTGGAAACACCATATATTTT